The subject of this entry is one T cell receptor beta chain. Its antigen target is currently unknown. Given a much more abundant clone one base away, this may be a read error. The entry originates in a study of T cells in Graves' hyperthyroidism and ophthalmopathy (dated by TCRdb to the late 2010s). Broadly, across the study: Peripheral blood samples were taken at initial diagnosis, before any treatment was given. To identify distinguishing TCR V-J signatures, a discovery cohort of about 100 patients was used, comprising 43 with Graves' ophthalmopathy and 57 with stable Graves' hyperthyroidism. Whether ophthalmopathy could be predicted prospectively was tested in an independent validation cohort made up of approximately 19 hyperthyroidism patients plus 17 patients who later progressed to ophthalmopathy. The roughly 99 discovery patients were divided at random into training and test sets in a 7:3 ratio. The study also compared thyroid tissue and blood T-cell repertoires from a handful of Graves' hyperthyroidism patients. Once sampling was done, hyperthyroidism patients were given methimazole at a starting dose of 30 mg daily, whereas ophthalmopathy patients were given high-dose intravenous methylprednisolone. The paper reports TCR Vbeta CDR3 sequencing of roughly 140 peripheral blood samples: some 44 ophthalmopathy, about 75 hyperthyroidism and around 17 progressor patients. Results the study describes overall, beyond this receptor: Most expanded thyroid clonotypes (frequency above 0.001) were also detected in blood, suggesting blood repertoires may reflect thyroid immune responses. A model built on a 13 V-J signature distinguished ophthalmopathy from stable hyperthyroidism, reaching roughly 88% sensitivity and 81.08% specificity in cross-validation and 80%/75% in testing. During validation, the model predicted progression to ophthalmopathy a median of around 7 months ahead of onset, with more than 60% sensitivity and 72.22% specificity. No statistical method was used to fix the sample size in advance, and group allocation was not hidden from the investigators.

According to the germline V gene (reference sequence), CDR1 reads DFQATT and CDR2 reads SNEGSKA. CDR3 length: 12 amino acids, cysteine to phenylalanine. Just CDR3 DNA is preserved here, 36 bases in frame from base 1. Between the V and J ends, shortened by 6 bases and 4 bases respectively, the junction contains 12 bases. Stable Graves' hyperthyroidism was defined as no progression to ophthalmopathy during 18 months of follow-up. The hyperthyroidism patients were between 18 and 65 years old and newly diagnosed, with a disease duration of less than 2 months. Exclusion was applied to patients with uncontrolled infections, other autoimmune diseases, pregnancy or lactation. Clinical symptoms, serum thyroxine and TRAb, thyroid ultrasound, and orbital computed tomography formed the basis for the diagnoses. PBMCs were separated from roughly 10 ml of fresh peripheral blood using Ficoll-Paque density gradient centrifugation. Trizol reagent was used to extract total RNA, and RNA quality was then checked on an Agilent 2100 Bioanalyzer.

The TCR beta CDR3 regions were amplified from the RNA transcripts. The TCR CDR3 was subjected to a first round of RT-PCR using the HTBI primer set and the Qiagen OneStep RT-PCR kit. Libraries were constructed in a second round of multiplex PCR, after which size selection and purification were carried out. Sequencing of the libraries was done on an Illumina HiSeq2000 using paired-end 100 bp reads. For the original study's pipeline: SOAPnuke was used to process the raw data, with reads discarded if the reads contained adapters or uncalled bases, had a mean Phred below 15, or lacked an exact constant-primer or identifier match. High-quality paired reads were merged with COPE v1.2.5, and unique nucleotide sequences were defined as clonotypes. MiTCR v1.1 was used to align the clonotypes against IMGT TRBV, TRBD and TRBJ reference segments. The analysis was restricted to V-J combinations with a frequency above 0.0001, which together covered over 99% of the repertoires. A TCS score was defined as the ratio of F50 (clonal expansion) to E x V (chaos), with BLOSUM62-based TCRdist applied between CDR3 peptides within each V-J. Welch's t-statistics and random forest reduced 500 to 550 V-J features to 10 to 15, which were used in a naive Bayes classifier (R e1071). Through fastp at Q25 and MiXCR, TCRdb rebuilt clones from the public reads, retaining in-frame beta chains. CDR3 protein sequences are deduplicated, and each keeps its most common genes and DNA. The V and J calls reflect TCRdb's pipeline rather than the authors' work. Here the sample has about 700,000 distinct CDR3 sequences; approximately 15% occur a single time. Approximately 10% of the sample is in the top ten clones.

The sample comprised blood. The receptor was derived from a woman aged 18-29 years with Graves' hyperthyroidism. The chain was built from TRBV20-1 and TRBJ1-2, with the D segment identity uncertain. The DNA reads as follows: TGCAGTGCCCGAGACATGGGCTATGGCTACACCTTC. The encoded protein is CSARDMGYGYTF.